The TCR beta chain under discussion was sequenced for a study of blood T cell repertoires in COVID-19. Study in general: Collection of acute and convalescent COVID-19 samples took place in the United States, Italy and Spain. T cells, B-cell-depleted T cells, or PBMCs supplied cDNA or gDNA.

In the authors' methods: Amplifying reference gene primers gave estimates of nucleated cell counts. TCRdb's table, derived via immunoSEQ multiplex PCR, lists solely in-frame clones and lacks some. Clone size and V and J calls were adopted from that table, with D and trimming inferred from the DNA. The sample consists of 150,000 to 200,000 clones, approximately 83% of them appearing once. The specimen sequenced was peripheral blood. The source is a human donor with active or convalescent COVID-19. The donor label of this sample is uncertain.

This chain's CDR3 is CASSGTVAGNSYEQYF. DNA for the CDR3: TGTGCCAGTAGTGGAACGGTAGCGGGTAACTCCTACGAGCAGTACTTC. The V and J genes are TRBV19 and TRBJ2-7; 7 bases match TRBD2. Unmatched junction bases numbered 10, after V lost 5 bases and J lost 0 bases. Germline loops: CDR1 LNHDA, CDR2 SQIVND (reference sequence). This CDR3 region has 16 residues.